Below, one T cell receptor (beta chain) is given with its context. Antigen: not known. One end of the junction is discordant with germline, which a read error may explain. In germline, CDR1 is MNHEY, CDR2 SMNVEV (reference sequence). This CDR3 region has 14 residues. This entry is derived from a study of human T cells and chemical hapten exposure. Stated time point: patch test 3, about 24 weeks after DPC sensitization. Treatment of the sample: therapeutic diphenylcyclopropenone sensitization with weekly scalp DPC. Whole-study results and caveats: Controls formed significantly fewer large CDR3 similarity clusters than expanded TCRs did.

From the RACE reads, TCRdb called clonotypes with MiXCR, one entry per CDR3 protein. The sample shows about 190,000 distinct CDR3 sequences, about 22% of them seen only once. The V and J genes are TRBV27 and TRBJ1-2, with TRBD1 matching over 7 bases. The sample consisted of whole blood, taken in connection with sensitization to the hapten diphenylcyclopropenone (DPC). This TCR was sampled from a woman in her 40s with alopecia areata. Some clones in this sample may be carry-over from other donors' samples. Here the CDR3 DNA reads TGTGCCAGCAGTCTGTCAGGGGGAGGCAATGGCTACGCCTTC. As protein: CASSLSGGGNGYAF.